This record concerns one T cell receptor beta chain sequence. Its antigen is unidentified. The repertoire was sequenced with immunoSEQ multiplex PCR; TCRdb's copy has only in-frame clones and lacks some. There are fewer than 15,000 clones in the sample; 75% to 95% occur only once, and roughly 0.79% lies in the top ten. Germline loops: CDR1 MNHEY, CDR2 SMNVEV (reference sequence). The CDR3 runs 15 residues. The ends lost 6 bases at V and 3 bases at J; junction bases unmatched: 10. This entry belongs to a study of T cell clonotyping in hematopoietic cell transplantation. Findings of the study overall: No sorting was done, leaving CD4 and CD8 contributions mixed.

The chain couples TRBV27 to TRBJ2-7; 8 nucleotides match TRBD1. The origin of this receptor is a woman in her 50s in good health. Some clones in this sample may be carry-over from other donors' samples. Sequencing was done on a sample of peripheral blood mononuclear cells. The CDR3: CASRRQGAENYEQYF. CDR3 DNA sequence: TGTGCCAGCAGGCGCCAGGGGGCCGAGAACTACGAGCAGTACTTC.